This entry describes one T cell receptor beta chain. The antigen is unknown. The data were taken from a study of T cells in Graves' hyperthyroidism and ophthalmopathy. About the research overall: At the time of initial diagnosis and before any treatment, peripheral blood was collected. Study-wide results and limits: In the blood, most expanded thyroid clonotypes above 0.001 appeared as well.

Graves' hyperthyroidism showing no ophthalmopathy progression within 18 months was considered stable. Not enrolled were patients with uncontrolled infection, other autoimmune disease, pregnancy or lactation. Using RNA transcripts as the source, TCR beta CDR3 regions were amplified. TCR CDR3 underwent first-round RT-PCR with the HTBI primer set. TCRdb redid the calling of the multiplex PCR reads with MiXCR, one entry per CDR3 protein. The repertoire consists of roughly 660,000 distinct CDR3 sequences, with 17% occurring once and the leading ten covering 15% to 19%. The TCR sequence derives from a man in his fifties or sixties with Graves' hyperthyroidism. The material sequenced was blood.

The CDR3: CASSTSWTPAETQYF. CDR3 in DNA: TGTGCCAGCAGCACCTCGTGGACTCCCGCGGAGACCCAGTACTTC. This chain joins TRBV28 and TRBJ2-5, with D tentatively TRBD2 (5 bases). CDR1 and CDR2 (germline): MDHEN, SYDVKM. CDR3 length: 15 residues. Trimming removed 6 bases from V and 5 bases from J, with 19 bases in between.